The following is a T cell receptor beta chain sequence with its context. Source study methods: Reference gene primer amplification gave estimated nucleated cell counts. Measured with immunoSEQ multiplex PCR; TCRdb has only the in-frame clones, and not every one. That table supplies the V and J calls and clone size; D and trimming were determined from the DNA. Counted here are fewer than 90,000 clones, over 70% occurring once; the ten biggest clones make up 3.5% to 4.5%. The data derive from a study of blood T cell repertoires in COVID-19. Study context: Sites in the United States, Italy and Spain provided acute and convalescent COVID-19 samples.

Sequenced sample: peripheral blood. This receptor was obtained from a woman aged 50 to 60 with acute or convalescent COVID-19.

The CDR3: CASIEARSGNTIYF. CDR3 DNA: TGTGCCAGCATCGAGGCCCGCTCTGGAAACACCATATATTTT. V is TRBV28 and J is TRBJ1-3; the D is unclear. Germline CDR1 is MDHEN and CDR2 is SYDVKM. Trimming left V 7 bases short and J 0 bases short, with 10 bases between. The CDR3 is made up of 14 amino acids.